The following is a TCR beta chain sequence with its context. The germline gene is not matched at one end of the junction; a read error may be the cause. Germline V gives CDR1 SSHAT, CDR2 FNYEAQ (reference sequence). This CDR3 is 16 amino acids long. Profiling relied on immunoSEQ multiplex PCR, and the TCRdb table lists in-frame clones only, not all of them. The sample lists over 50,000 clones; approximately 92% were seen once. This sample was taken from a study of T cell changes during pregnancy in multiple sclerosis. The sample was peripheral blood, taken in the first trimester of pregnancy. The V call is TRBV7-7, the J call TRBJ1-3; weak D call: TRBD1 (5 bases). The receptor was derived from a female donor with multiple sclerosis, enrolled in a pregnancy study. The CDR3: CASSPGVTRSGNTIYF. The CDR3 nucleotides read TGTGCTAGCAGCCCGGGGGTCACGAGATCTGGAAACACCATATATTTT.